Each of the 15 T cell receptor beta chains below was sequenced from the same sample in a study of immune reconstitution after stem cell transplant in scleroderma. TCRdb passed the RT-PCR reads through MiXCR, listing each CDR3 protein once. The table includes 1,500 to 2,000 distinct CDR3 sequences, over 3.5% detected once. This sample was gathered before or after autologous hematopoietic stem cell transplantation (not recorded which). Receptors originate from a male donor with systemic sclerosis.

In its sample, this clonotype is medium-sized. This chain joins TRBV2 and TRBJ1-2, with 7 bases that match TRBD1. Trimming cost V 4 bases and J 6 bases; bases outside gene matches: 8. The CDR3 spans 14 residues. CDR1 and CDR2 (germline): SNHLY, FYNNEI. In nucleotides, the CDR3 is TGTGCCAGCAGTGTTAACAGGGGAAGAGATGGCTACACCTTC. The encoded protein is CASSVNRGRDGYTF.

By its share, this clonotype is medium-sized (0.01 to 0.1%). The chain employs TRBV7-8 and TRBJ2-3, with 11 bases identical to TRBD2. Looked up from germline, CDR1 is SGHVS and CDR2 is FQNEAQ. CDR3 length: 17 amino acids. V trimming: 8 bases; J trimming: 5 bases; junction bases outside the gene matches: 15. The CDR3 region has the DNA TGTGCCAGCGTAGTGACCACCGGGCTAGCGGGAGGAGATACGCAGTATTTT. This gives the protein CASVVTTGLAGGDTQYF.

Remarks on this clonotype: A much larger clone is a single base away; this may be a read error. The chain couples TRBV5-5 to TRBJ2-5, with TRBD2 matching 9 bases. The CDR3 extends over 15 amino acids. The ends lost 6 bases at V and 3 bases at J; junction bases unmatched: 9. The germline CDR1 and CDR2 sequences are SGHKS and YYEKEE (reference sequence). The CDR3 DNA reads TGTGCCAGCACCGCGCGGGGGGGCCTCGAAGAGACCCAGTACTTC. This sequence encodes CASTARGGLEETQYF.

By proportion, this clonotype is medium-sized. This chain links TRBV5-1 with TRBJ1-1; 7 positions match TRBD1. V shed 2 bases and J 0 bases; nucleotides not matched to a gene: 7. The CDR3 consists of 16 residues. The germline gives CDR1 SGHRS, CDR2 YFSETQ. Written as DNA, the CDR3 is TGCGCCAGCAGCTTTTCAGGGGGTGCCTTGAACACTGAAGCTTTCTTT. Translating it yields CASSFSGGALNTEAFF.

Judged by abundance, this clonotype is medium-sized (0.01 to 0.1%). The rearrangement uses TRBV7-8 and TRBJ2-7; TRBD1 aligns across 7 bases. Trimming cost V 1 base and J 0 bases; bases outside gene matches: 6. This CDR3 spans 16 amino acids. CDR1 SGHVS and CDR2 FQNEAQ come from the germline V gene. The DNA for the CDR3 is TGTGCCAGCAGCTTAGGCCCGACAGGGAGCTCCTACGAGCAGTACTTC. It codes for CASSLGPTGSSYEQYF.

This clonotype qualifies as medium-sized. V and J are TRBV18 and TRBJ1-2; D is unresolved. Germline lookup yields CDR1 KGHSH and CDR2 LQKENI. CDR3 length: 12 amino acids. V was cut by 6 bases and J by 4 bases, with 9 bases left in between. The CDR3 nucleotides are TGTGCCAGCTCCGAGGACGGCTATGGCTACACCTTC. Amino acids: CASSEDGYGYTF.

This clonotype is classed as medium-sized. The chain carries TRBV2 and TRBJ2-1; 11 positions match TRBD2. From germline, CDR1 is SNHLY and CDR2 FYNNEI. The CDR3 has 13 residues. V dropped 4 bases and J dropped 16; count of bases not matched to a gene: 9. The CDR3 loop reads CASSVTSGNMRFF. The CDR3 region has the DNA TGTGCCAGCAGTGTGACTAGCGGGAATATGAGATTCTTC.

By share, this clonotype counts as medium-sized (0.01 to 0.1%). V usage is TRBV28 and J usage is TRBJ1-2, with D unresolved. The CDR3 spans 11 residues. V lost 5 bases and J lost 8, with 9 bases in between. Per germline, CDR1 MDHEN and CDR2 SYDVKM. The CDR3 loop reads CASSSHQGYTF. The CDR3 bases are TGTGCCAGCAGTAGTCATCAGGGCTACACCTTC.

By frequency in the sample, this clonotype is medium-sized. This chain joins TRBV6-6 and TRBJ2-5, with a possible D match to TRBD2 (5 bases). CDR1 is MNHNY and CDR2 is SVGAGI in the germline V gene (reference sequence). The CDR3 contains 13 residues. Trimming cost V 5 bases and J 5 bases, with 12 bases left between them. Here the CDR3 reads CASSSRGVETQYF. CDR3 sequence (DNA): TGTGCCAGCAGTAGCCGGGGTGTGGAGACCCAGTACTTC.

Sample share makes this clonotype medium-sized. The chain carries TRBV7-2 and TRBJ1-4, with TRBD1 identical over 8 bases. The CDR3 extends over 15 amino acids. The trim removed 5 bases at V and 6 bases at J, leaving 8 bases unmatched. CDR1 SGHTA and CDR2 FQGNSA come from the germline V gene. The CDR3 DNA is TGTGCCAGCAGCCTCACAGGGGGGAATTATGAAAAACTGTTTTTT. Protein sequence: CASSLTGGNYEKLFF.

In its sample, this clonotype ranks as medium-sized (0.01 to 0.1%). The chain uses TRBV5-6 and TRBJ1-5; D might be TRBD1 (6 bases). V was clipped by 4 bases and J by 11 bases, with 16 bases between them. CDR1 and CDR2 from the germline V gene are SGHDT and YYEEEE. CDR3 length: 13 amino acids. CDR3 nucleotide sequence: TGTGCCAGCAGCCATCAATCCGGGACAACCCAGCATTTT. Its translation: CASSHQSGTTQHF. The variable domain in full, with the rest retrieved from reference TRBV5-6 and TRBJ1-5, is DAGVTQSPTHLIKTRGQQVTLRCSPKSGHDTVSWYQQALGQGPQFIFQYYEEEERQRGNFPDRFSGHQFPNYSSELNVNALLLGDSALYLCASSHQSGTTQHFGDGTRLSIL.

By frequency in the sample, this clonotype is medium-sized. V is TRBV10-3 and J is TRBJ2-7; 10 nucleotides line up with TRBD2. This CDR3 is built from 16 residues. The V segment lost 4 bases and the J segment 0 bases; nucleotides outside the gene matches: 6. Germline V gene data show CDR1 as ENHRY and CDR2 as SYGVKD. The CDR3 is CAISGLASGSSYEQYF. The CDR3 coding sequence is TGTGCCATCAGTGGCCTGGCTAGCGGGAGCTCCTACGAGCAGTACTTC.

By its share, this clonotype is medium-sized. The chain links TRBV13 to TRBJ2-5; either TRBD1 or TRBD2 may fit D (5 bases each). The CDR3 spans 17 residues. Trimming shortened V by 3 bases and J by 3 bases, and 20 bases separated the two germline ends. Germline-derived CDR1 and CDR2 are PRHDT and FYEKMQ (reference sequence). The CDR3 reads CASSLSGTPTEKETQYF. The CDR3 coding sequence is TGTGCCAGCAGCTTGAGTGGGACCCCAACAGAAAAAGAGACCCAGTACTTC.

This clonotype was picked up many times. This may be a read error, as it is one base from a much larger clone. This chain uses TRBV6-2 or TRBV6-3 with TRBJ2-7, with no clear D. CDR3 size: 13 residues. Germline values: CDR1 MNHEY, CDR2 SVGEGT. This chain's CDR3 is CASSWPSSYKQYF. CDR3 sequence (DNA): TGTGCCAGCAGTTGGCCAAGCTCCTACAAGCAGTACTTC.

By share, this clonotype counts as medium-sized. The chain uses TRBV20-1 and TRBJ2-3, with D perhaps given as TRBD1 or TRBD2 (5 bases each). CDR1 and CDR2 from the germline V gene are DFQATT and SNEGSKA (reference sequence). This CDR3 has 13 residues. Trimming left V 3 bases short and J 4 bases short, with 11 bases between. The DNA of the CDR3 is TGCAGTGCTAGCGAACGGGGCCCAGATACGCAGTATTTT. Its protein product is CSASERGPDTQYF.